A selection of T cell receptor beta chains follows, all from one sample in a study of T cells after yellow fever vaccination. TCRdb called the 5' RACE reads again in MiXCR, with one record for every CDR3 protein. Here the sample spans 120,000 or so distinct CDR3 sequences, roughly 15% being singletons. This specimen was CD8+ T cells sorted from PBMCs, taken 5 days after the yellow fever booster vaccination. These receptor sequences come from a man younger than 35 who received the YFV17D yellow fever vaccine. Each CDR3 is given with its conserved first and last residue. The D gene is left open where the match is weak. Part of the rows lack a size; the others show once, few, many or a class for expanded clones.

CDR3: CASSYSNRGSDTQYF
DNA: TGTGCCAGCAGTTACTCGAACCGGGGATCAGATACGCAGTATTTT
V: TRBV6-5
J: TRBJ2-3
D: .
size: few

CDR3: CSARKSPRSSSTDTQYF
DNA: TGCAGTGCTAGAAAATCACCTCGGAGTTCAAGCACAGATACGCAGTATTTT
V: TRBV20-1
J: TRBJ2-3
D: .
size: few

CDR3: CASSSAGGAGQPQHF
DNA: TGTGCCAGCAGCTCGGCCGGGGGCGCGGGGCAGCCCCAGCATTTT
V: TRBV12-3/TRBV12-4
J: TRBJ1-5
D: .
size: few

CDR3: CASSPVGQNSYNEQFF
DNA: TGCGCCAGCAGCCCTGTGGGACAGAATTCCTACAATGAGCAGTTCTTC
V: TRBV5-1
J: TRBJ2-1
D: TRBD1
size: .

CDR3: CSARTGNGNEQFF
DNA: TGCAGTGCTAGGACAGGGAATGGTAATGAGCAGTTCTTC
V: TRBV20-1
J: TRBJ2-1
D: TRBD1
size: few

CDR3: CASSPETGGADTQYF
DNA: TGTGCCAGCAGCCCCGAGACAGGAGGGGCAGATACGCAGTATTTT
V: TRBV9
J: TRBJ2-3
D: .
size: few

CDR3: CASSIASGGSYNEQFF
DNA: TGTGCCAGTAGTATAGCTAGCGGGGGATCCTACAATGAGCAGTTCTTC
V: TRBV19
J: TRBJ2-1
D: TRBD2
size: few

CDR3: CASSLDVYSSYNEQFF
DNA: TGTGCCAGCAGCTTAGATGTCTATAGCTCCTACAATGAGCAGTTCTTC
V: TRBV7-8
J: TRBJ2-1
D: .
size: .

CDR3: CASSLDGGRYEQYF
DNA: TGTGCCAGCAGTTTAGATGGGGGGCGGTACGAGCAGTACTTC
V: TRBV12-3/TRBV12-4
J: TRBJ2-7
D: .
size: few

CDR3: CASSPRKGPIGASIYNEQFF
DNA: TGTGCCAGCAGTCCTAGGAAGGGGCCAATTGGCGCTAGCATCTACAATGAGCAGTTCTTC
V: TRBV12-3/TRBV12-4
J: TRBJ2-1
D: .
size: once

CDR3: CASSLALLGLAGADTQYF
DNA: TGTGCCAGCAGCTTAGCTTTGTTGGGACTAGCGGGGGCCGATACGCAGTATTTT
V: TRBV7-2
J: TRBJ2-3
D: TRBD2
size: .

CDR3: CASSLDPGGRQPQHF
DNA: TGTGCCAGCAGCTTAGATCCAGGGGGTCGACAGCCCCAGCATTTT
V: TRBV11-2
J: TRBJ1-5
D: TRBD1
size: .

CDR3: CASSVAGNTGELFF
DNA: TGTGCCAGCAGCGTAGCTGGTAACACCGGGGAGCTGTTTTTT
V: TRBV9
J: TRBJ2-2
D: .
size: .

CDR3: CASSDIRTKDWDQPQHF
DNA: TGTGCCAGTAGTGATATACGGACAAAAGATTGGGATCAGCCCCAGCATTTT
V: TRBV19
J: TRBJ1-5
D: .
size: once

CDR3: CASARPGGAGTEAFF
DNA: TGTGCCAGCGCGCGACCGGGGGGCGCAGGGACTGAAGCTTTCTTT
V: TRBV18
J: TRBJ1-1
D: .
size: .

CDR3: CASSQESRGGDDEQFF
DNA: TGTGCCAGCAGCCAAGAATCACGGGGGGGTGACGATGAGCAGTTCTTC
V: TRBV3-1
J: TRBJ2-1
D: TRBD2
size: many

CDR3: CASSRTGDEAFF
DNA: TGTGCCAGCAGCCGGACAGGGGATGAAGCTTTCTTT
V: TRBV12-3/TRBV12-4
J: TRBJ1-1
D: TRBD1
size: few

CDR3: CASSYFGLSYEQYF
DNA: TGTGCCAGCAGTTACTTTGGACTGTCCTACGAGCAGTACTTC
V: TRBV6-2/TRBV6-3
J: TRBJ2-7
D: .
size: .

CDR3: CASSSDGLAGGEGTDTQYF
DNA: TGTGCCAGCAGCTCCGATGGGCTAGCGGGGGGCGAGGGCACAGATACGCAGTATTTT
V: TRBV11-2
J: TRBJ2-3
D: TRBD2
size: many

CDR3: CASSQEEGGVQETQYF
DNA: TGCGCCAGCAGCCAAGAGGAGGGAGGAGTCCAAGAGACCCAGTACTTC
V: TRBV4-1
J: TRBJ2-5
D: .
size: .

CDR3: CASSYGPGINEQFF
DNA: TGTGCCAGCAGCTACGGACCAGGGATCAATGAGCAGTTCTTC
V: TRBV5-4
J: TRBJ2-1
D: .
size: few

CDR3: CASSPPFDTQYF
DNA: TGTGCCAGCAGCCCCCCGTTCGATACGCAGTATTTT
V: TRBV7-9
J: TRBJ2-3
D: .
size: .

CDR3: CASSYNDGNTEAFF
DNA: TGCGCCAGCAGCTACAACGACGGGAACACTGAAGCTTTCTTT
V: TRBV5-1
J: TRBJ1-1
D: .
size: few

CDR3: CASSLVFPPSGGKNEQFF
DNA: TGTGCCAGCAGCTTAGTATTCCCACCTAGCGGGGGGAAGAATGAGCAGTTCTTC
V: TRBV11-3
J: TRBJ2-1
D: TRBD2
size: few

CDR3: CASSSGFGEGGWDEQFF
DNA: TGTGCCAGCAGCTCAGGGTTCGGAGAGGGAGGGTGGGATGAGCAGTTCTTC
V: TRBV27
J: TRBJ2-1
D: TRBD2
size: few

CDR3: CASRGVSYNSPLHF
DNA: TGTGCCAGCCGTGGCGTCTCTTATAATTCACCCCTCCACTTT
V: TRBV2
J: TRBJ1-6
D: .
size: .

CDR3: CASSVWGATTDTQYF
DNA: TGTGCCAGCAGCGTATGGGGGGCTACCACAGATACGCAGTATTTT
V: TRBV9
J: TRBJ2-3
D: .
size: .

CDR3: CASSLPQMDRWGSYEQYF
DNA: TGTGCCAGCAGTTTACCCCAGATGGACAGGTGGGGCTCCTACGAGCAGTACTTC
V: TRBV27
J: TRBJ2-7
D: TRBD1
size: .

CDR3: CSARDGQIEAFF
DNA: TGCAGTGCTAGAGATGGACAGATTGAAGCTTTCTTT
V: TRBV20-1
J: TRBJ1-1
D: .
size: .

CDR3: CASSLGGERGNSPLHF
DNA: TGTGCCAGCAGCTTAGGAGGGGAGAGAGGAAATTCACCCCTCCACTTT
V: TRBV7-9
J: TRBJ1-6
D: .
size: .

CDR3: CASSQFRTRTEDTNYGYTF
DNA: TGTGCCAGCAGCCAATTTAGAACTCGGACTGAGGATACTAACTATGGCTACACCTTC
V: TRBV4-2
J: TRBJ1-2
D: .
size: .

CDR3: CSVEVGDGIYEQYF
DNA: TGCAGCGTTGAGGTGGGGGATGGCATCTACGAGCAGTACTTC
V: TRBV29-1
J: TRBJ2-7
D: .
size: .

CDR3: CASGPRRGYGNTIYF
DNA: TGTGCCAGCGGACCCCGCAGGGGGTACGGAAACACCATATATTTT
V: TRBV12-3/TRBV12-4
J: TRBJ1-3
D: TRBD1
size: .

CDR3: CATSRVGTDTQYF
DNA: TGTGCCACCAGCAGAGTGGGCACAGATACGCAGTATTTT
V: TRBV15
J: TRBJ2-3
D: .
size: few

CDR3: CASSHRQLKETQYF
DNA: TGTGCCAGCAGCCACCGACAGCTAAAAGAGACCCAGTACTTC
V: TRBV6-5
J: TRBJ2-5
D: .
size: many

CDR3: CATSRDGQNTGELFF
DNA: TGTGCCACCAGCAGAGACGGGCAGAACACCGGGGAGCTGTTTTTT
V: TRBV15
J: TRBJ2-2
D: .
size: few

CDR3: CASSLEGTLYNEQFF
DNA: TGTGCCAGCAGCTTAGAAGGTACCCTTTACAATGAGCAGTTCTTC
V: TRBV7-6
J: TRBJ2-1
D: .
size: .

CDR3: CASSLTGDHQPQHF
DNA: TGTGCCAGCAGTTTGACAGGGGACCATCAGCCCCAGCATTTT
V: TRBV28
J: TRBJ1-5
D: TRBD1
size: few

CDR3: CASSYAGGVDEKLFF
DNA: TGTGCCAGCAGTTACGCCGGAGGGGTCGATGAAAAACTGTTTTTT
V: TRBV6-2/TRBV6-3
J: TRBJ1-4
D: .
size: .

CDR3: CAWSLTGTGYEQYF
DNA: TGTGCCTGGAGTCTTACCGGGACAGGCTACGAGCAGTACTTC
V: TRBV30
J: TRBJ2-7
D: TRBD1
size: few

CDR3: CASSEVDPTRGAFF
DNA: TGTGCCAGCAGTGAAGTGGACCCAACGAGGGGAGCTTTCTTT
V: TRBV6-1
J: TRBJ1-1
D: .
size: .

CDR3: CASSRSGGLQETQYF
DNA: TGCGCCAGCAGCCGATCAGGGGGCCTCCAAGAGACCCAGTACTTC
V: TRBV4-3
J: TRBJ2-5
D: TRBD1
size: .

CDR3: CASSQDGGGDTSSYNSPLHF
DNA: TGCGCCAGCAGCCAAGATGGAGGGGGAGATACGAGCTCCTATAATTCACCCCTCCACTTT
V: TRBV4-3
J: TRBJ1-6
D: .
size: .

CDR3: CASSHPPGQLNTEAFF
DNA: TGCGCCAGCAGCCATCCTCCGGGACAACTGAACACTGAAGCTTTCTTT
V: TRBV4-1
J: TRBJ1-1
D: .
size: .

CDR3: CAVRAGGPYNSPLHF
DNA: TGTGCCGTCCGGGCGGGGGGGCCCTATAATTCACCCCTCCACTTT
V: TRBV27
J: TRBJ1-6
D: .
size: few

CDR3: CASSLYQDSVTYEQYF
DNA: TGCGCCAGCAGCCTGTATCAGGACTCAGTTACCTACGAGCAGTACTTC
V: TRBV4-1
J: TRBJ2-7
D: .
size: .

CDR3: CASSAWTGDYGELFF
DNA: TGTGCTAGCAGCGCCTGGACAGGGGATTACGGGGAGCTGTTTTTT
V: TRBV7-7
J: TRBJ2-2
D: TRBD1
size: .

CDR3: CDTGTGRTGELFF
DNA: TGTGACACCGGGACAGGGAGAACCGGGGAGCTGTTTTTT
V: TRBV6-2/TRBV6-3
J: TRBJ2-2
D: TRBD1
size: .

CDR3: CATSRDLGGYGYTF
DNA: TGTGCCACCAGCAGAGATTTGGGCGGCTATGGCTACACCTTC
V: TRBV15
J: TRBJ1-2
D: .
size: many

CDR3: CASSEFPGTGPDTQYF
DNA: TGTGCCAGCAGTGAATTCCCCGGGACAGGGCCAGATACGCAGTATTTT
V: TRBV25-1
J: TRBJ2-3
D: TRBD1
size: once

CDR3: CSAEGPVNPYDEQFF
DNA: TGCAGTGCTGAGGGTCCGGTGAACCCCTACGATGAGCAGTTCTTC
V: TRBV20-1
J: TRBJ2-1
D: .
size: .